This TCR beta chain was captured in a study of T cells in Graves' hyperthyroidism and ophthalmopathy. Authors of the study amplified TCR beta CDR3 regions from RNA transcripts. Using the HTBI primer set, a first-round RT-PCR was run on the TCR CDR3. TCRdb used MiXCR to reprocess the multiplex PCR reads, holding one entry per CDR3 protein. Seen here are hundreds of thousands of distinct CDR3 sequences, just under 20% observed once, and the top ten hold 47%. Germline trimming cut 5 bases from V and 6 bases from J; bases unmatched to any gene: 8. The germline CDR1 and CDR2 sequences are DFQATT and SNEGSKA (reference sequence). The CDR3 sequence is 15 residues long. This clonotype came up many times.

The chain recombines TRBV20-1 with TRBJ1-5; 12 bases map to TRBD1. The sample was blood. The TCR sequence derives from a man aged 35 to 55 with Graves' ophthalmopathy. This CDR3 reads CSAPRGTGGLQPQHF. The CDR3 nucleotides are TGCAGTGCTCCCCGCGGGACAGGGGGCCTTCAGCCCCAGCATTTT.